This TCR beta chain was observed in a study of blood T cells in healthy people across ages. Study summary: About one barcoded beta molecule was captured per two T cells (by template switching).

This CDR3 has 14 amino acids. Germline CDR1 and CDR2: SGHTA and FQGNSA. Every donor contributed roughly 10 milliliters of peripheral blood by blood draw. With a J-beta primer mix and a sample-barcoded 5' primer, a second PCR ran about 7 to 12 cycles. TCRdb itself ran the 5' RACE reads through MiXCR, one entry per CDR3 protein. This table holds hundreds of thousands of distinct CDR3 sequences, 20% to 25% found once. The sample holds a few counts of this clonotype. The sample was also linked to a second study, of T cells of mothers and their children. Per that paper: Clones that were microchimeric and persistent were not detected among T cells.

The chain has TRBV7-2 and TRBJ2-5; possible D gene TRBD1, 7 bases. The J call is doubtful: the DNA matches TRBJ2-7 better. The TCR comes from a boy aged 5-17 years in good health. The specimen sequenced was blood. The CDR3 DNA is TGTGCCAGCAGACCAGGGGGGAGCTCCTACGAGCAGTACTTC. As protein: CASRPGGSSYEQYF.